A selection of T cell receptor beta chains follows, all from one sample in a study of CD8+ T cells in alopecia areata. Profiling relied on immunoSEQ multiplex PCR, and the TCRdb table lists in-frame clones only, not all of them. The sample holds 12,000 or so clones, 57% seen once. Source material: skin. The receptors come from a human donor with alopecia areata. Each CDR3 is given with its conserved first and last residue. Fields, in order: clone size, D gene, V gene, J gene, CDR3 DNA, CDR3 protein. The D gene is left open where the match is weak. Expanded clones are given a class, and other clones once, few, many or no size at all.

clone_size: NA; d_call: NA; v_call: TRBV27; j_call: TRBJ2-7; cdr3_nt: TGTGCCAGCAGCCTTTCGGCTCCGCACTCCTACGAGCAGTACTTC; cdr3_aa: CASSLSAPHSYEQYF
clone_size: NA; d_call: TRBD2; v_call: TRBV5-1; j_call: TRBJ2-7; cdr3_nt: TGCGCCAGCAGCGTAGCGGGAGGGTCATACGAGCAGTACTTC; cdr3_aa: CASSVAGGSYEQYF
clone_size: NA; d_call: TRBD2; v_call: TRBV7-3; j_call: TRBJ2-1; cdr3_nt: TGTGCCAGCAGCCTCTCTAGCGGGGGTGTCAATGAGCAGTTCTTC; cdr3_aa: CASSLSSGGVNEQFF
clone_size: NA; d_call: TRBD1; v_call: TRBV29-1; j_call: TRBJ2-4; cdr3_nt: TGCAGCGTTGGGACAGGGGTATTGGACATTCAGTACTTC; cdr3_aa: CSVGTGVLDIQYF
clone_size: NA; d_call: NA; v_call: TRBV7-3; j_call: TRBJ1-1; cdr3_nt: TGTGCCAGCAGCCTACAAGGGGGGGACGTACGGACTGAAGCTTTCTTT; cdr3_aa: CASSLQGGDVRTEAFF
clone_size: NA; d_call: TRBD1; v_call: TRBV7-2; j_call: TRBJ2-1; cdr3_nt: TGTGCCAGCACCGCACCCGTGGGACAGGGGGCAGTTGAGCAGTTCTTC; cdr3_aa: CASTAPVGQGAVEQFF
clone_size: few; d_call: TRBD1; v_call: TRBV18; j_call: TRBJ2-7; cdr3_nt: TGTGCCAGCTCACCAAAGATTTCCTTCCGGGACAGGGATCTCTACGAGCAGTACTTC; cdr3_aa: CASSPKISFRDRDLYEQYF
clone_size: few; d_call: NA; v_call: TRBV27; j_call: TRBJ2-6; cdr3_nt: TGTGCCAGCAGTTTATACGGCCCGGACATTGGGGCCTCTGGGGCCAACGTCCTGACTTTC; cdr3_aa: CASSLYGPDIGASGANVLTF
clone_size: NA; d_call: TRBD1; v_call: TRBV4-3; j_call: TRBJ1-6; cdr3_nt: TGCGCCAGCAGCCAGGCCGGGACAGGGAATAATTCACCCCTCCACTTT; cdr3_aa: CASSQAGTGNNSPLHF
clone_size: NA; d_call: NA; v_call: TRBV5-1; j_call: TRBJ2-2; cdr3_nt: TGCGCCAGCAGCTCGTGGGACACGGGCAACACCGGGGAGCTGTTTTTT; cdr3_aa: CASSSWDTGNTGELFF
clone_size: NA; d_call: NA; v_call: TRBV15; j_call: TRBJ2-3; cdr3_nt: TGTGCCACCAGCAGGAGTCGACTAGAGGCAGATACGCAGTATTTT; cdr3_aa: CATSRSRLEADTQYF
clone_size: NA; d_call: TRBD2; v_call: TRBV12-5; j_call: TRBJ2-3; cdr3_nt: TGTGCTAGTGGTTTGGGACTAGCGGGAGTCGGTACAGATACGCAGTATTTT; cdr3_aa: CASGLGLAGVGTDTQYF
clone_size: few; d_call: NA; v_call: TRBV29-1; j_call: TRBJ2-3; cdr3_nt: TGCAGCGTTGAAGTTAGCAGCGCGGATACGCAGTATTTT; cdr3_aa: CSVEVSSADTQYF
clone_size: few; d_call: TRBD2; v_call: TRBV7-9; j_call: TRBJ2-7; cdr3_nt: TGTGCCAGCAGCCCCCGGACTAGCGCTCTCTACGAGCAGTACTTC; cdr3_aa: CASSPRTSALYEQYF
clone_size: NA; d_call: NA; v_call: TRBV4-1; j_call: TRBJ2-7; cdr3_nt: TGCGCCAGCAGCACACCGAGAAATGCCGGGACAAGCGACGAGCAGTACTTC; cdr3_aa: CASSTPRNAGTSDEQYF
clone_size: NA; d_call: NA; v_call: TRBV6-5; j_call: TRBJ1-1; cdr3_nt: TGTGCCAGCAGTCGGGGGGAGTCGAACACTGAAGCTTTCTTT; cdr3_aa: CASSRGESNTEAFF
clone_size: NA; d_call: NA; v_call: TRBV7-2; j_call: TRBJ2-1; cdr3_nt: TGTGCCAGCAGCCCAGAGGTTTATAGAGACAATGAGCAGTTCTTC; cdr3_aa: CASSPEVYRDNEQFF
clone_size: NA; d_call: NA; v_call: TRBV11-2; j_call: TRBJ1-1; cdr3_nt: TGTGCCAGCAGGTTGGGACTGGGTCGTACTGAAGCTTTCTTT; cdr3_aa: CASRLGLGRTEAFF
clone_size: few; d_call: TRBD1; v_call: TRBV7-6; j_call: TRBJ2-6; cdr3_nt: TGTGCCAGCAGCTTATTGGACAGGTCGAGCTCTGGGGCCAACGTCCTGACTTTC; cdr3_aa: CASSLLDRSSSGANVLTF
clone_size: NA; d_call: NA; v_call: TRBV30; j_call: TRBJ1-2; cdr3_nt: TGTGCTCATGACGGATACTATGGCTACACCTTC; cdr3_aa: CAHDGYYGYTF
clone_size: NA; d_call: TRBD1; v_call: TRBV18; j_call: TRBJ2-5; cdr3_nt: TGTGCCAGCTCACCGGAACAGGGGGACGAGACCCAGTACTTC; cdr3_aa: CASSPEQGDETQYF
clone_size: once; d_call: NA; v_call: TRBV6-5; j_call: TRBJ2-3; cdr3_nt: TGTGCCAGCAGGGGGGCCATGGTCGCCACAGATACGCAGTATTTT; cdr3_aa: CASRGAMVATDTQYF
clone_size: NA; d_call: NA; v_call: TRBV5-8; j_call: TRBJ1-1; cdr3_nt: TGTGCCAGCAGGGGCCGGGGGAGATTTGAAGCTTTCTTT; cdr3_aa: CASRGRGRFEAFF
clone_size: few; d_call: NA; v_call: TRBV13; j_call: TRBJ2-5; cdr3_nt: TGTGCCAGCAGCCCAACCCTCGGTACTAGAAGGCAAGAGACCCAGTACTTC; cdr3_aa: CASSPTLGTRRQETQYF
clone_size: few; d_call: NA; v_call: TRBV7-8; j_call: TRBJ2-7; cdr3_nt: TGTGCCAGCAGCTTTGAAAACCTCTACGAGCAGTACTTC; cdr3_aa: CASSFENLYEQYF
clone_size: NA; d_call: NA; v_call: TRBV27; j_call: TRBJ1-3; cdr3_nt: TGTGCCAGCAGTCCCGGGACGCCATATGGAAACACCATATATTTT; cdr3_aa: CASSPGTPYGNTIYF
clone_size: few; d_call: NA; v_call: TRBV4-1; j_call: TRBJ2-6; cdr3_nt: TGCGCCAGCAGCCAAGGACCTGCTGAGGGGTCTGGGGCCAACGTCCTGACTTTC; cdr3_aa: CASSQGPAEGSGANVLTF
clone_size: NA; d_call: NA; v_call: TRBV5-1; j_call: TRBJ1-3; cdr3_nt: TGCGCCAGCAGTCAAATAGGCTCAGGAAACACCATATATTTT; cdr3_aa: CASSQIGSGNTIYF
clone_size: medium-sized; d_call: NA; v_call: TRBV4-3; j_call: TRBJ2-7; cdr3_nt: TGCGCCAGCAGCCTAAGGACGACCCACGAGCAGTACTTC; cdr3_aa: CASSLRTTHEQYF
clone_size: NA; d_call: NA; v_call: TRBV18; j_call: TRBJ2-1; cdr3_nt: TGTGCCAGCTCACCGAACGAGAATGAGCAGTTCTTC; cdr3_aa: CASSPNENEQFF
clone_size: NA; d_call: NA; v_call: TRBV12-2; j_call: TRBJ2-4; cdr3_nt: TGTGCAAGTCGCTTATCTCCCATTACGGGACAGGGGGCAGAAAACATTCAGTACTTC; cdr3_aa: CASRLSPITGQGAENIQYF
clone_size: NA; d_call: NA; v_call: TRBV30; j_call: TRBJ1-5; cdr3_nt: TGTGCCTGGGAGTCAATCGGTCACAATCAGCCCCAGCATTTT; cdr3_aa: CAWESIGHNQPQHF
clone_size: NA; d_call: NA; v_call: TRBV9; j_call: TRBJ1-6; cdr3_nt: TGTGCCAGCAGCTCCCGATGGGAAAATTCACCCCTCCACTTT; cdr3_aa: CASSSRWENSPLHF
clone_size: few; d_call: TRBD2; v_call: TRBV2; j_call: TRBJ2-1; cdr3_nt: TGTGCCTCCAAAGTGGCTAGCGGGGCGCTGAGCTCCTACAATGAGCAGTTCTTC; cdr3_aa: CASKVASGALSSYNEQFF
clone_size: few; d_call: TRBD1; v_call: TRBV5-1; j_call: TRBJ2-6; cdr3_nt: TGCGCCAGCAGCTGGACAGGGGGCTCTGGGGCCAACGTCCTGACTTTC; cdr3_aa: CASSWTGGSGANVLTF
clone_size: few; d_call: TRBD1; v_call: TRBV6-6; j_call: TRBJ2-5; cdr3_nt: TGTGCCAGCAGTAGGGGGACAGGGGCAGGAGAGACCCAGTACTTC; cdr3_aa: CASSRGTGAGETQYF
clone_size: NA; d_call: TRBD1; v_call: TRBV10-3; j_call: TRBJ2-5; cdr3_nt: TGTGCCATCAGGCCACAGGGGGCAGAGACCCAGTACTTC; cdr3_aa: CAIRPQGAETQYF
clone_size: NA; d_call: TRBD2; v_call: TRBV7-2; j_call: TRBJ2-7; cdr3_nt: TGTGCCAGCAGCCCAGAAGCGGGGGGGCCCCTCGAGCAGTACTTC; cdr3_aa: CASSPEAGGPLEQYF
clone_size: once; d_call: TRBD1; v_call: TRBV28; j_call: TRBJ2-5; cdr3_nt: TGTGCCAGCAGTTTTCCAGGGGGCTGGGAGACCCAGTACTTC; cdr3_aa: CASSFPGGWETQYF
clone_size: NA; d_call: NA; v_call: TRBV6-6; j_call: TRBJ1-1; cdr3_nt: TGTGCCAGCAGTGACCAGGTCGACACTGAAGCTTTCTTT; cdr3_aa: CASSDQVDTEAFF
clone_size: NA; d_call: TRBD2; v_call: TRBV7-2; j_call: TRBJ2-3; cdr3_nt: TGTGCCAGCAGCCGACTAGCCCATGCTGCCACAGATACGCAGTATTTT; cdr3_aa: CASSRLAHAATDTQYF
clone_size: few; d_call: NA; v_call: TRBV6-5; j_call: TRBJ2-6; cdr3_nt: TGTGCCAGCAGTTACGGGGGTAACTCTGGGGCCAACGTCCTGACTTTC; cdr3_aa: CASSYGGNSGANVLTF
clone_size: NA; d_call: TRBD1; v_call: TRBV6-1; j_call: TRBJ2-6; cdr3_nt: TGTGCCAGCAGTGAAGGACAGGGGTCTGGGGCCAACGTCCTGACTTTC; cdr3_aa: CASSEGQGSGANVLTF
clone_size: few; d_call: NA; v_call: TRBV27; j_call: TRBJ2-4; cdr3_nt: TGTGCCAGCAGTTGGTTGGGACACTCACCTGGGACTCAGTACTTC; cdr3_aa: CASSWLGHSPGTQYF
clone_size: NA; d_call: TRBD1; v_call: TRBV4-2; j_call: TRBJ1-3; cdr3_nt: TGTGCCAGCAGCTTCCTAACAGGGGTAGGGATTGGCTCTGGAAACACCATATATTTT; cdr3_aa: CASSFLTGVGIGSGNTIYF
clone_size: NA; d_call: NA; v_call: TRBV7-3; j_call: TRBJ2-2; cdr3_nt: TGTGCCAGCAGCTTGACCGGGACGAACACCGGGGAGCTGTTTTTT; cdr3_aa: CASSLTGTNTGELFF
clone_size: NA; d_call: TRBD2; v_call: TRBV5-1; j_call: TRBJ2-7; cdr3_nt: TGCGCCAGCAGCTTTACCTCTAGCGGGAACTACGAGCAGTACTTC; cdr3_aa: CASSFTSSGNYEQYF
clone_size: NA; d_call: TRBD2; v_call: TRBV7-2; j_call: TRBJ2-7; cdr3_nt: TGTGCCAGCAGCTTCCAGACTAGCGGGAGCTACGAGCAGTACTTC; cdr3_aa: CASSFQTSGSYEQYF
clone_size: NA; d_call: NA; v_call: TRBV6-6; j_call: TRBJ1-1; cdr3_nt: TGTGCCAGCGAGTGGGGGAGCACTGAAGCTTTCTTT; cdr3_aa: CASEWGSTEAFF